This T cell receptor beta chain was profiled in a study of cytomegalovirus exposure and HLA in healthy donors. Study-wide results and caveats: Accurate prediction of HLA-A and HLA-B alleles (for most subjects) was reportedly achieved from TCR beta sequences. Reportedly, diagnosis of cytomegalovirus status by the classifier showed high specificity and sensitivity. A later analysis linked 15,000 to 20,000 TCR beta sequences to HLA alleles at 0.05 false discovery rate. Some highly shared sequence variants likely arose as a pipeline artifact.

A remark on this clone: Its antigen remains unknown.

With 60 Vbeta and 13 Jbeta primers, the PCR was carried out. The table came from immunoSEQ multiplex PCR; TCRdb's copy has only in-frame clones and leaves some out. The data contain roughly 130,000 clones, about three quarters of them singletons. The CDR3 length is 18 residues. This receptor was taken from a male donor in good health and CMV-seropositive. The sample comprised PBMCs. The chain joins TRBV21-1 to TRBJ1-2; the D call of TRBD1 is as the table states it, not checked on the DNA. TRBV21-1 is termed a pseudogene. In DNA, the CDR3 is TGTGCCAGCAGCAAACGCACGGCAGGGCCTACCGCAATCTATGGCTACACCTTC. This encodes CASSKRTAGPTAIYGYTF.